These 20 T cell receptor beta chains were sequenced from one sample in a study of monozygotic twins with inflammatory bowel disease. TCRdb re-called the 5' RACE reads; every CDR3 protein appears as one record, without DNA. Its table lists about 350,000 distinct CDR3 sequences. The specimen sequenced was blood. These receptors originate from a human donor with ulcerative colitis or Crohn's disease, or a healthy co-twin of an affected twin (not recorded which).

V usage is TRBV5-1 and J usage is TRBJ2-3; TCRdb's D call of TRBD1 is untestable without DNA. Germline V lookup: CDR1 SGHRS, CDR2 YFSETQ. The CDR3 runs 14 residues. The CDR3 protein is CASFDGGSTDTQYF.

The V and J genes are TRBV6-5 and TRBJ1-3. The CDR3 sequence is 17 residues long. The germline gives CDR1 MNHEY, CDR2 SVGAGI. Here the CDR3 reads CASSYLTDRAPGNTIYF.

The V gene is TRBV5-1, the J gene TRBJ2-1; lacking DNA, the TRBD2 call made by TCRdb goes unchecked. The CDR3 has 15 amino acids. Per the germline V gene, CDR1 is SGHRS and CDR2 is YFSETQ. The CDR3 is CASSLGLASRDEQFF.

The chain employs TRBV20-1 and TRBJ2-7; absent DNA, TCRdb's TRBD1 call cannot be checked. Germline-derived CDR1 and CDR2 are DFQATT and SNEGSKA (reference sequence). This CDR3 region has 11 residues. The CDR3 sequence: CSARQGEEQYF.

The chain has TRBV30 and TRBJ1-2; TCRdb's assignment of TRBD1 cannot be checked, as there is no DNA. Germline V CDR1 and CDR2: GTSNPN, SVGIG (reference sequence). This CDR3 has 14 residues. The CDR3 loop reads CAWKPQGGQYGYTF.

V usage is TRBV15 and J usage is TRBJ2-3; TCRdb returns TRBD2, unconfirmable since there is no DNA. Germline CDR1 is LNHNV and CDR2 is YYDKDF (reference sequence). The CDR3 is 16 residues long. CDR3 protein: CATSRGDGSGWDTQYF.

The chain uses TRBV28 and TRBJ2-1; as DNA is missing, the TRBD1 call by TCRdb cannot be tested. The CDR3 is made up of 16 amino acids. Germline V CDR1 and CDR2: MDHEN, SYDVKM. The chain's CDR3 is CASSLTGGATYNEQFF.

The rearrangement uses TRBV20-1 and TRBJ1-6. This CDR3 is built from 14 residues. Per germline, CDR1 DFQATT and CDR2 SNEGSKA (reference sequence). CDR3 in amino acids: CSTLPSSYNSPLHF.

The V and J genes are TRBV5-6 and TRBJ2-3; the TCRdb D gene call, TRBD2, has no DNA to confirm it. The CDR3 length is 18 residues. The germline CDR1 and CDR2 sequences are SGHDT and YYEEEE. CDR3 residues: CASSLGLAGTPFTDTQYF.

The chain uses TRBV3-1 and TRBJ2-5; no DNA is available, so the TRBD2 call from TCRdb remains unchecked. The CDR3 is 17 amino acids. Germline V gene data show CDR1 as LGHDT and CDR2 as YNNKEL (reference sequence). This CDR3 is CASRPERSGRARETQYF.

The rearrangement links TRBV24-1 to TRBJ2-7. The CDR3 sequence is 12 residues long. Germline lookup yields CDR1 KGHDR and CDR2 SFDVKD. CDR3 protein: CATTGHFYEQYF.

The V gene is TRBV5-1, the J gene TRBJ1-5; TCRdb picks TRBD1, but there is no DNA to check that call. This CDR3 has 15 amino acids. CDR1 and CDR2 (germline): SGHRS, YFSETQ. The CDR3 spells CASSFGQGENQPQHF.

The V call is TRBV5-6, the J call TRBJ2-1; TCRdb outputs TRBD2, but without DNA this stays unchecked. The CDR3 consists of 16 residues. Germline-derived CDR1 and CDR2 are SGHDT and YYEEEE. This chain's CDR3 is CASSGLAGGVGNEQFF.

This chain's CDR3 is CSARPPGAYNEQFF. The rearrangement uses TRBV20-1 and TRBJ2-1; TCRdb calls TRBD1, which cannot be checked without DNA. Germline V CDR1 and CDR2: DFQATT, SNEGSKA (reference sequence). There are 14 residues in the CDR3.

This chain joins TRBV6-5 and TRBJ2-5; there is no DNA to check the TCRdb D call of TRBD2. The CDR3 is 16 amino acids. Germline V gene sequence: CDR1 MNHEY, CDR2 SVGAGI. The CDR3 loop is CASSYGQRGGQETQYF.

The gene calls are TRBV5-1 and TRBJ2-3; TCRdb outputs TRBD1, but without DNA this stays unchecked. This CDR3 comprises 15 residues. Germline CDR1 reads SGHRS; CDR2 reads YFSETQ. CDR3 sequence reads: CASSFGTGAPDTQYF.

J is TRBJ2-3 and V is TRBV7-3. Germline V gives CDR1 SGHTA, CDR2 FQGTGA. The CDR3 loop spans 13 amino acids. The CDR3 protein is CASSLDSYDTQYF.

The gene calls are TRBV30 and TRBJ2-1. The CDR3 loop spans 11 amino acids. From germline, CDR1 is GTSNPN and CDR2 SVGIG (reference sequence). CDR3: CAWSVRREQFF.

CDR3 region: CASSQESGRGYGYTF. This rearrangement joins TRBV4-3 to TRBJ1-2; the D call of TRBD1 rests on TCRdb alone, since no DNA is present to check it. There are 15 residues in the CDR3. The V gene's germline CDR1 is LGHNA and CDR2 YSLEER.

The chain employs TRBV28 and TRBJ2-3; absent DNA, TCRdb's TRBD2 call cannot be checked. CDR1 is MDHEN and CDR2 is SYDVKM in the germline V gene. This CDR3 comprises 17 residues. Here the CDR3 reads CASSFSDGTISTDTQYF.